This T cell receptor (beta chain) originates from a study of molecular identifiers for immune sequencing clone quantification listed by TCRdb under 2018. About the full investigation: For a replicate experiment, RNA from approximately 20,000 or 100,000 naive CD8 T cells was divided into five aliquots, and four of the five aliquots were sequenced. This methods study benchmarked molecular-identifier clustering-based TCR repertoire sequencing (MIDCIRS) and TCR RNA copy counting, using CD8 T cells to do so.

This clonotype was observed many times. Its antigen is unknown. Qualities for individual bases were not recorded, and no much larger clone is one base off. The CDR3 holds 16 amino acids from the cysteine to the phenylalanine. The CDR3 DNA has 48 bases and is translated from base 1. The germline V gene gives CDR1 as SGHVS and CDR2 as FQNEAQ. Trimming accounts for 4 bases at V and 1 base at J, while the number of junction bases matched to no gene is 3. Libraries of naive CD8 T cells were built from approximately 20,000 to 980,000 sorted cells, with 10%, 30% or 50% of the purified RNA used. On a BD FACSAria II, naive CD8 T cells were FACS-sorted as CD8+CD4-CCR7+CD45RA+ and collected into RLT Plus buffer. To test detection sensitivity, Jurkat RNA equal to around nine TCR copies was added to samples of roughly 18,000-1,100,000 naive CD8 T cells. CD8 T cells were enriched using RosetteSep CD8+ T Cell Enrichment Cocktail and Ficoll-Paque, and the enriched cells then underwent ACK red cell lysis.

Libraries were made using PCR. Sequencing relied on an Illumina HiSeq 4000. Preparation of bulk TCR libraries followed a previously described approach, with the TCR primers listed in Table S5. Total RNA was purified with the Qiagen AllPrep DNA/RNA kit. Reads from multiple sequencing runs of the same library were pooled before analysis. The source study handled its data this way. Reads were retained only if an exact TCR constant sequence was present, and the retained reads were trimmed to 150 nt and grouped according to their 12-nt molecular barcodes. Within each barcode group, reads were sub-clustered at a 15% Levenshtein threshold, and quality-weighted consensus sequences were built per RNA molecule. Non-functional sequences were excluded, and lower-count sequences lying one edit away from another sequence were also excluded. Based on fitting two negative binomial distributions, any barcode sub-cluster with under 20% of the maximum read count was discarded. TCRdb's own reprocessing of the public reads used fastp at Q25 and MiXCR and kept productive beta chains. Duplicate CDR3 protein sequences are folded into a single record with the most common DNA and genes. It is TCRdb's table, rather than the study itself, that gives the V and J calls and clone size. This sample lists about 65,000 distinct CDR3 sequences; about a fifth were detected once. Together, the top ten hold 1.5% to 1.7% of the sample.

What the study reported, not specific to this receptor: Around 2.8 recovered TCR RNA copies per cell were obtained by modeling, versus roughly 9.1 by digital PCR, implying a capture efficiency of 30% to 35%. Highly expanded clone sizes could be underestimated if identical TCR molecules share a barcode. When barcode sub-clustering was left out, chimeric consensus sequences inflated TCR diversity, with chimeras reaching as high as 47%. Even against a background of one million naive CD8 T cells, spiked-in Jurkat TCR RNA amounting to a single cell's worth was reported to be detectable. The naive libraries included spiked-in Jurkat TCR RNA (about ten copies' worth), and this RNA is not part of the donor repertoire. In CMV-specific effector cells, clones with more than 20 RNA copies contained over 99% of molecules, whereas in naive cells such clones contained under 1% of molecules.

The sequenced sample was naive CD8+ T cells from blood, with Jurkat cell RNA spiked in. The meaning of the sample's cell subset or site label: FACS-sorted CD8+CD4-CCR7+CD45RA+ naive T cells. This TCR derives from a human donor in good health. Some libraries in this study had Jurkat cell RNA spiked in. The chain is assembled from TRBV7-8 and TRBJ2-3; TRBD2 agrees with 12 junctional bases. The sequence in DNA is TGTGCCAGCAGCTCGAGGACTAGCGGGGGCACAGATACGCAGTATTTT. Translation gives CASSSRTSGGTDTQYF.